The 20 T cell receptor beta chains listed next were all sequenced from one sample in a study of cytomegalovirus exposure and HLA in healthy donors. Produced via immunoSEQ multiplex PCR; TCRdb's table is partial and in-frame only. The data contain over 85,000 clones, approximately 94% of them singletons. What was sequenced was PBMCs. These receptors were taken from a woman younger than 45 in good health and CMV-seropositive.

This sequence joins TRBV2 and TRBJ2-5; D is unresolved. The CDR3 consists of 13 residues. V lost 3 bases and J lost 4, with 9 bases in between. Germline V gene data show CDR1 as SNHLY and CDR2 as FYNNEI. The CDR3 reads CASSESIPETQYF. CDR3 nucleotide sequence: TGTGCCAGCAGTGAGTCTATCCCAGAGACCCAGTACTTC.

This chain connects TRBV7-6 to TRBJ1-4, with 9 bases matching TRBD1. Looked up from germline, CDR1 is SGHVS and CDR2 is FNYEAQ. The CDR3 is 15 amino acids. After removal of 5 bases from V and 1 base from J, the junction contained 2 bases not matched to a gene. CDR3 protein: CASSPGQGTNEKLFF. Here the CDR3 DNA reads TGTGCCAGCAGCCCGGGACAGGGAACTAATGAAAAACTGTTTTTT.

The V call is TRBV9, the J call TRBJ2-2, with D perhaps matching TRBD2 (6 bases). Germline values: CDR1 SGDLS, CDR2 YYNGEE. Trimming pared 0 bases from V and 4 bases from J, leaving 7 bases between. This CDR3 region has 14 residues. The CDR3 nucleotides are TGTGCCAGCAGCGTAGCGGGAGCCACCGGGGAGCTGTTTTTT. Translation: CASSVAGATGELFF.

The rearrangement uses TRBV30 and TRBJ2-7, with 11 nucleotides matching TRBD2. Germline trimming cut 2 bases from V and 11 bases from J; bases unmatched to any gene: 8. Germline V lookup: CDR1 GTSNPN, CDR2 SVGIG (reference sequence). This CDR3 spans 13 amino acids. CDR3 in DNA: TGTGCCTGGAGTCCCCTAGCGGGAGGCCCGGAGTACTTC. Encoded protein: CAWSPLAGGPEYF.

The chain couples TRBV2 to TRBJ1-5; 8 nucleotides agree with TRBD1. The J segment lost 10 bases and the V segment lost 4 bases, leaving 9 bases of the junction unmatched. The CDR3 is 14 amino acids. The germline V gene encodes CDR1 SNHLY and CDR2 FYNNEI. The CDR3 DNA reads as TGTGCCAGCAGTGGGGGGCAGGGGGCAAATCCCCAGCATTTT. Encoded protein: CASSGGQGANPQHF.

CDR3 bases: TGTGCCAGCAAAGAAGGGGGAGAAAACACCATATATTTT. Encoded protein: CASKEGGENTIYF. The gene calls are TRBV6-1 and TRBJ1-3; possible D gene TRBD1, 6 bases. The germline CDR1 and CDR2 sequences are MNHNS and SASEGT. V was shortened by 7 bases and J by 6 bases, with 13 bases between the two germline ends. This CDR3 spans 13 amino acids.

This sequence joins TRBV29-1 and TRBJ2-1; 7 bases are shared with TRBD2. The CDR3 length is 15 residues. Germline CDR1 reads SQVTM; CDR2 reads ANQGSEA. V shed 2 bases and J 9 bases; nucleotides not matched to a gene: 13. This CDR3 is CSVEPYQREAAEQFF. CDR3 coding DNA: TGCAGCGTTGAACCTTACCAGCGGGAAGCTGCTGAGCAGTTCTTC.

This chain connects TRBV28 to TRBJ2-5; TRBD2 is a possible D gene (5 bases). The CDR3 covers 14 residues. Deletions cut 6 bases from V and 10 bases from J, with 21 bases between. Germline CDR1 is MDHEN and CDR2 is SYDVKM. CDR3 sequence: CASRAGDNPVGQYF. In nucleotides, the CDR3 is TGTGCCAGCAGGGCGGGTGATAACCCCGTGGGCCAGTACTTC. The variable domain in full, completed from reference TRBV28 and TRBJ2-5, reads DVKVTQSSRYLVKRTGEKVFLECVQDMDHENMFWYRQDPGLGLRLIYFSYDVKMKEKGDIPEGYSVSREKKERFSLILESASTNQTSMYLCASRAGDNPVGQYFGPGTRLLVL.

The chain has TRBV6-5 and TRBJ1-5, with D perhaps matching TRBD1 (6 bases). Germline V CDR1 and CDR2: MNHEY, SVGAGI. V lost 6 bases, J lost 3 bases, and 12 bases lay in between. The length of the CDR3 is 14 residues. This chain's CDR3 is CASRLDRNNQPQHF. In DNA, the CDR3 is TGTGCCAGCAGATTAGACAGGAACAATCAGCCCCAGCATTTT.

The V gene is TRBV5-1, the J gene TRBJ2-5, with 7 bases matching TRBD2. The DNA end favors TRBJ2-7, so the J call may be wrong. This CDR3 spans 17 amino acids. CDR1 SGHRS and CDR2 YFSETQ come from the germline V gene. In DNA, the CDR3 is TGCGCCAGCAGCTTGTTTGGCGGGAGCTACCCCCACTACGAGCAGTACTTC. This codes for CASSLFGGSYPHYEQYF.

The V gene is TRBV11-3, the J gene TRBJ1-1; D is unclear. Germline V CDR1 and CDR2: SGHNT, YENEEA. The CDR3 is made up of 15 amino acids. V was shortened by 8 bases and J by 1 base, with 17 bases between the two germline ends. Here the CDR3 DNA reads TGTGCCAGCCACGGCGGGGAGTCACGGAACACTGAAGCTTTCTTT. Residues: CASHGGESRNTEAFF.

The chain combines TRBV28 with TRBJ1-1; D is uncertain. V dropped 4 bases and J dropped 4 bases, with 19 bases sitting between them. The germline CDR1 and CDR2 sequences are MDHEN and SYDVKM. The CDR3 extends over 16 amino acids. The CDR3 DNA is TGTGCCAGCAGTTACCGGGGAAAAGGGCCCCTCACTGAAGCTTTCTTT. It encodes CASSYRGKGPLTEAFF.

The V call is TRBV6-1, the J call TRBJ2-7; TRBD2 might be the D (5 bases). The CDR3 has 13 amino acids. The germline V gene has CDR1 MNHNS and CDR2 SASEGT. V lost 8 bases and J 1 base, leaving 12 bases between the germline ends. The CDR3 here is CASLIAPSYEQYF. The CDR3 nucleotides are TGTGCCAGCTTAATAGCGCCTTCCTACGAGCAGTACTTC.

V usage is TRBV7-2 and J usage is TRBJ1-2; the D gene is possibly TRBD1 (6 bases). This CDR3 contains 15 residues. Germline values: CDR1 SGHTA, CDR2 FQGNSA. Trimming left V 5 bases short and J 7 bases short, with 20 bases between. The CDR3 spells CASSPTYSGVIGYTF. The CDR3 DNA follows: TGTGCCAGCAGCCCGACATATTCAGGGGTTATTGGCTACACCTTC.

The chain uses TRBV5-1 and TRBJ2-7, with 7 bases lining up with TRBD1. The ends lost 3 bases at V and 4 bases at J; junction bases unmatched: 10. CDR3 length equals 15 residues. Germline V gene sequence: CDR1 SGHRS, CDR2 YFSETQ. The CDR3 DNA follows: TGCGCCAGCAGCTCCGGGATGACAGGGCCGTACGAGCAGTACTTC. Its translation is CASSSGMTGPYEQYF.

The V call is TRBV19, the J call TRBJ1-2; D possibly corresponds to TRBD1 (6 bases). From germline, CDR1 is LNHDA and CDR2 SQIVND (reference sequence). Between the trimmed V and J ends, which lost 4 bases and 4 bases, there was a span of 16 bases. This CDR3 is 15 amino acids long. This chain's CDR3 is CASSTTGIVGYGYTF. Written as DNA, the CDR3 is TGTGCCAGTAGTACCACAGGGATTGTAGGCTATGGCTACACCTTC.

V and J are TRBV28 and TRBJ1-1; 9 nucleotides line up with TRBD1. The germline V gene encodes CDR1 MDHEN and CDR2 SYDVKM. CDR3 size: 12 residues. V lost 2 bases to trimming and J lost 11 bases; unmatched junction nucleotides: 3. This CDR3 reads CASSLGQGSAFF. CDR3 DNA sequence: TGTGCCAGCAGTTTAGGACAGGGGTCTGCTTTCTTT.

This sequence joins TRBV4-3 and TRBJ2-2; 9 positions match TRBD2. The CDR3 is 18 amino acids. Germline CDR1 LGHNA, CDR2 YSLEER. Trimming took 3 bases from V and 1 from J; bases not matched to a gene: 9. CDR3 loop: CASSHVPSGAGNTGELFF. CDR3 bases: TGCGCCAGCAGCCACGTCCCTAGCGGGGCTGGGAACACCGGGGAGCTGTTTTTT.

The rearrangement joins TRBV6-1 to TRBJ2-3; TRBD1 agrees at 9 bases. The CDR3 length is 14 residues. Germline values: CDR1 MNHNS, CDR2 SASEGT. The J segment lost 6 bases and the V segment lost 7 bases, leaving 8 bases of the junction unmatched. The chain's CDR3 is CASKIGTGWDTQYF. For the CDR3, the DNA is TGTGCCAGCAAAATTGGGACAGGGTGGGATACGCAGTATTTT.

In DNA, the CDR3 is TGTGCCAGCAGCCCAGGACTAGCGGGTAACAATGAGCAGTTCTTC. Protein sequence: CASSPGLAGNNEQFF. This sequence joins TRBV13 and TRBJ2-1, with TRBD2 matching over 11 bases. CDR1 is PRHDT and CDR2 is FYEKMQ in the germline V gene (reference sequence). The CDR3 has 15 amino acids. After removal of 5 bases from V and 5 bases from J, the junction contained 5 bases not matched to a gene. The variable domain in full, completed from reference TRBV13 and TRBJ2-1, reads AAGVIQSPRHLIKEKRETATLKCYPIPRHDTVYWYQQGPGQDPQFLISFYEKMQSDKGSIPDRFSAQQFSDYHSELNMSSLELGDSALYFCASSPGLAGNNEQFFGPGTRLTVL.